This is a list of T cell receptor beta chains from one sample in a study of cytomegalovirus exposure and HLA in healthy donors. Clones were sequenced by immunoSEQ multiplex PCR, and TCRdb holds only the in-frame ones, with some missing. Here the sample spans 200,000 to 250,000 clones, roughly 91% being singletons. The sequencing input was PBMCs. These receptor sequences come from a woman aged 18-29 years in good health and CMV-seronegative. Each CDR3 is given with its conserved first and last residue. D genes are given only for firm matches. Part of the rows lack a size; the others show once, few, many or a class for expanded clones.

clone size: once
D gene: -
V gene: TRBV29-1
J gene: TRBJ2-2
CDR3 DNA: TGCAGCGTTGTAGCCGTAGGGGACGGGGAGCTGTTTTTT
CDR3 protein: CSVVAVGDGELFF

clone size: -
D gene: -
V gene: TRBV5-1
J gene: TRBJ2-1
CDR3 DNA: TGCGCCAGCTCCGGCGGGGACTCCTACAATGAGCAGTTCTTC
CDR3 protein: CASSGGDSYNEQFF

clone size: -
D gene: -
V gene: TRBV7-2
J gene: TRBJ1-3
CDR3 DNA: TGTGCCAGCAGCTTTTACGGGGACACCATATATTTT
CDR3 protein: CASSFYGDTIYF

clone size: -
D gene: TRBD2
V gene: TRBV19
J gene: TRBJ2-7
CDR3 DNA: TGTGCCAGTAGTACCGGGACTAGCATATTCTACGAGCAGTACTTC
CDR3 protein: CASSTGTSIFYEQYF

clone size: -
D gene: -
V gene: TRBV19
J gene: TRBJ2-4
CDR3 DNA: TGTGCCAGTATGAGGAGTGGAGGGGCTGCCAAAAACATTCAGTACTTC
CDR3 protein: CASMRSGGAAKNIQYF

clone size: -
D gene: TRBD1
V gene: TRBV5-1
J gene: TRBJ1-1
CDR3 DNA: TGCGCCAGCAGTACCGGGACAGGGAACACTGAAGCTTTCTTT
CDR3 protein: CASSTGTGNTEAFF

clone size: -
D gene: TRBD1
V gene: TRBV19
J gene: TRBJ2-1
CDR3 DNA: TGTGCCAGTAGTACATCCCGGGACAGGGAACAGTTCTTC
CDR3 protein: CASSTSRDREQFF

clone size: -
D gene: TRBD2
V gene: TRBV10-2
J gene: TRBJ2-7
CDR3 DNA: TGCGCCAGCAGTGACCCTAGCGGGGGGTTCTTCGCCTACGAGCAGTACTTC
CDR3 protein: CASSDPSGGFFAYEQYF

clone size: -
D gene: TRBD2
V gene: TRBV10-3
J gene: TRBJ2-1
CDR3 DNA: TGTGCCATCAGTGAACCCGGGACTAGCGGGAATGAGCAGTTCTTC
CDR3 protein: CAISEPGTSGNEQFF

clone size: -
D gene: TRBD1
V gene: TRBV7-9
J gene: TRBJ1-3
CDR3 DNA: TGTGCCAGCAGCTTAACTACAGGGGCAGGAAACACCATATATTTT
CDR3 protein: CASSLTTGAGNTIYF

clone size: -
D gene: TRBD1
V gene: TRBV5-1
J gene: TRBJ2-3
CDR3 DNA: TGCGCCAGCAGCCAAGTCCCGGGACAGGGAACCACAGATACGCAGTATTTT
CDR3 protein: CASSQVPGQGTTDTQYF

clone size: -
D gene: TRBD1
V gene: TRBV7-7
J gene: TRBJ2-5
CDR3 DNA: TGTGCCAGCAGCACGGCACAGGGGTTCCAAGAGACCCAGTACTTC
CDR3 protein: CASSTAQGFQETQYF

clone size: -
D gene: -
V gene: TRBV5-1
J gene: TRBJ1-1
CDR3 DNA: TGCGCCAGCACACAAGTGGTTAGGGAGGATGACACTGAAGCTTTCTTT
CDR3 protein: CASTQVVREDDTEAFF

clone size: -
D gene: TRBD1
V gene: TRBV7-9
J gene: TRBJ1-1
CDR3 DNA: TGTGCCAGCAGCTTCACAGGGGACACTGAAGCTTTCTTT
CDR3 protein: CASSFTGDTEAFF

clone size: -
D gene: -
V gene: TRBV6-6
J gene: TRBJ2-3
CDR3 DNA: TGTGCCAGCAGCACCCTTTGGCTACAGGCAGATACGCAGTATTTT
CDR3 protein: CASSTLWLQADTQYF

clone size: -
D gene: TRBD2
V gene: TRBV29-1
J gene: TRBJ2-1
CDR3 DNA: TGCAGCGTTGAAGACCGGAGAGCGGGAGACTCCTACAATGAGCAGTTCTTC
CDR3 protein: CSVEDRRAGDSYNEQFF

clone size: -
D gene: TRBD1
V gene: TRBV19
J gene: TRBJ2-2
CDR3 DNA: TGTGCCAGTAGGACGGGACAGGGGTACACCGGGGAGCTGTTTTTT
CDR3 protein: CASRTGQGYTGELFF

clone size: few
D gene: -
V gene: TRBV5-1
J gene: TRBJ2-3
CDR3 DNA: TGCGCCAGCAGCTTGAACCGGCAGGGTGCAGATACGCAGTATTTT
CDR3 protein: CASSLNRQGADTQYF

clone size: -
D gene: -
V gene: TRBV30
J gene: TRBJ2-7
CDR3 DNA: TGTGCCTTCACAAGGGGCGGCTACGAGCAGTACTTC
CDR3 protein: CAFTRGGYEQYF

clone size: few
D gene: TRBD1
V gene: TRBV6-6
J gene: TRBJ1-5
CDR3 DNA: TGTGCCACCCGATTCAGGGGGTTTAGCAATCAGCCCCAGCATTTT
CDR3 protein: CATRFRGFSNQPQHF

clone size: -
D gene: -
V gene: TRBV11-2
J gene: TRBJ1-2
CDR3 DNA: TGTGCCAGCAGCTTTTCGACCCGGCGGAACTATGGCTACACCTTC
CDR3 protein: CASSFSTRRNYGYTF

clone size: once
D gene: -
V gene: TRBV19
J gene: TRBJ1-5
CDR3 DNA: TGTGCCAGTAGTATAGTCTCGACAAGCAATCAGCCCCAGCATTTT
CDR3 protein: CASSIVSTSNQPQHF

clone size: -
D gene: -
V gene: TRBV19
J gene: TRBJ2-2
CDR3 DNA: TGTGCCAGTAGAGTAGCGGTAAACACCGGGGAGCTGTTTTTT
CDR3 protein: CASRVAVNTGELFF

clone size: -
D gene: TRBD2
V gene: TRBV6-1
J gene: TRBJ2-3
CDR3 DNA: TGTGCCAGCAGTGTACTGCGGGGGGGAACAGATACGCAGTATTTT
CDR3 protein: CASSVLRGGTDTQYF

clone size: -
D gene: -
V gene: TRBV5-4
J gene: TRBJ2-5
CDR3 DNA: TGTGCCAGCAGCTTGGTGGGGCGGAAGCAAGAGACCCAGTACTTC
CDR3 protein: CASSLVGRKQETQYF

clone size: once
D gene: TRBD2
V gene: TRBV5-1
J gene: TRBJ2-2
CDR3 DNA: TGCGCCAGCACCGGGCGAGTAGCGGGATCGGGAACCGGGGAGCTGTTTTTT
CDR3 protein: CASTGRVAGSGTGELFF

clone size: -
D gene: -
V gene: TRBV7-9
J gene: TRBJ1-2
CDR3 DNA: TGTGCCAGCAGCTTTAATGCTAACTATGGCTACACCTTC
CDR3 protein: CASSFNANYGYTF

clone size: -
D gene: TRBD1
V gene: TRBV11-2
J gene: TRBJ2-7
CDR3 DNA: TGTGCCAGCAGCCGCGCTAGGGCTGGGGACAGGGCCTACGAGCAGTACTTC
CDR3 protein: CASSRARAGDRAYEQYF

clone size: -
D gene: -
V gene: TRBV11-3
J gene: TRBJ2-3
CDR3 DNA: TGTGCCAGCAGCCTCTACCCTACGATCTCATCTAGCACAGATACGCAGTATTTT
CDR3 protein: CASSLYPTISSSTDTQYF

clone size: -
D gene: TRBD2
V gene: TRBV11-2
J gene: TRBJ2-6
CDR3 DNA: TGTGCCACCTTAGCGGGGAACGCAGGGGTCAACGTCCTGACTTTC
CDR3 protein: CATLAGNAGVNVLTF

clone size: -
D gene: TRBD2
V gene: TRBV7-2
J gene: TRBJ2-5
CDR3 DNA: TGTGCCAGCAGCTTATACCCTAGCGGGGGGATGTACCAAGAGACCCAGTACTTC
CDR3 protein: CASSLYPSGGMYQETQYF

clone size: -
D gene: -
V gene: TRBV5-4
J gene: TRBJ2-5
CDR3 DNA: TGTGCCAGCAGCTTAGTCGGGGGGCGTGGGGAGACCCAGTACTTC
CDR3 protein: CASSLVGGRGETQYF

clone size: -
D gene: -
V gene: TRBV15
J gene: TRBJ1-4
CDR3 DNA: TGTGCCACCAGCCCTACAGGGAGTGAAAAACTGTTTTTT
CDR3 protein: CATSPTGSEKLFF

clone size: -
D gene: -
V gene: TRBV29-1
J gene: TRBJ1-1
CDR3 DNA: TGCAGCGTTGCGCGGCGGTTGAACACTGAAGCTTTCTTT
CDR3 protein: CSVARRLNTEAFF

clone size: -
D gene: TRBD1
V gene: TRBV5-4
J gene: TRBJ2-7
CDR3 DNA: TGTGCCAGCAGCAATGGACAGGGGGGCCCCTACGAGCAGTACTTC
CDR3 protein: CASSNGQGGPYEQYF

clone size: once
D gene: -
V gene: TRBV6-5
J gene: TRBJ1-1
CDR3 DNA: TGTGCCAGCAGCAGCGATGAGAACACTGAAGCTTTCTTT
CDR3 protein: CASSSDENTEAFF

clone size: -
D gene: -
V gene: TRBV7-2
J gene: TRBJ2-7
CDR3 DNA: TGTGCCAGTCAGTCTCCCGTCGAGCAGTACTTC
CDR3 protein: CASQSPVEQYF

clone size: -
D gene: -
V gene: TRBV5-4
J gene: TRBJ2-3
CDR3 DNA: TGTGCCACCCGGGAGTCGACAAATACGCAGTATTTT
CDR3 protein: CATRESTNTQYF

clone size: -
D gene: -
V gene: TRBV5-1
J gene: TRBJ1-2
CDR3 DNA: TGCGCCAGCAGCTTGGGGCTGGCTCATGGCTACACCTTC
CDR3 protein: CASSLGLAHGYTF

clone size: -
D gene: -
V gene: TRBV7-9
J gene: TRBJ1-5
CDR3 DNA: TGTGCCAGCAGCTTAACGGGGGGCAATCAGCCCCAGCATTTT
CDR3 protein: CASSLTGGNQPQHF

clone size: -
D gene: TRBD1
V gene: TRBV10-3
J gene: TRBJ2-1
CDR3 DNA: TGTGCCATCAGTGAGAGGGACAGCTCCTACAATGAGCAGTTCTTC
CDR3 protein: CAISERDSSYNEQFF

clone size: once
D gene: -
V gene: TRBV10-3
J gene: TRBJ2-7
CDR3 DNA: TGTGCCATCAGTGATCCGAAGGAGAGCGGTTCCTACGAGCAGTACTTC
CDR3 protein: CAISDPKESGSYEQYF

clone size: -
D gene: -
V gene: TRBV5-8
J gene: TRBJ2-5
CDR3 DNA: TGTGCCAGCAGCTCCCCGGGAGTGTGGGAGACCCAGTACTTC
CDR3 protein: CASSSPGVWETQYF

clone size: -
D gene: -
V gene: TRBV18
J gene: TRBJ1-2
CDR3 DNA: TGTGCCAGCTCACCCCAGGGAATGGGTAACTATGGCTACACCTTC
CDR3 protein: CASSPQGMGNYGYTF

clone size: -
D gene: -
V gene: TRBV23-1
J gene: TRBJ1-5
CDR3 DNA: TGCGCCAGCAGTCCAAGACGGGAAGACAATCAGCCCCAGCATTTT
CDR3 protein: CASSPRREDNQPQHF

clone size: -
D gene: -
V gene: TRBV7-9
J gene: TRBJ1-2
CDR3 DNA: TGTGCCAGCAGCTTAGCCCCAGGAAGCCATGGCTACACCTTC
CDR3 protein: CASSLAPGSHGYTF

clone size: -
D gene: TRBD1
V gene: TRBV10-1
J gene: TRBJ1-1
CDR3 DNA: TGCGCCAGCAGCAAGACAGGGGGGAACACTGAAGCTTTCTTT
CDR3 protein: CASSKTGGNTEAFF

clone size: -
D gene: -
V gene: TRBV19
J gene: TRBJ1-5
CDR3 DNA: TGTGCCAGTAGTCCAGCCCAGGGTTTTTCGACCCAGCATTTT
CDR3 protein: CASSPAQGFSTQHF

clone size: -
D gene: TRBD1
V gene: TRBV5-5
J gene: TRBJ2-3
CDR3 DNA: TGTGCCAGCAGCATGGGACAGGCCGGGGATACGCAGTATTTT
CDR3 protein: CASSMGQAGDTQYF

clone size: once
D gene: TRBD1
V gene: TRBV4-2
J gene: TRBJ2-3
CDR3 DNA: TGTGCCAGCAGCCAAGCCGGGACAGGGCTTGATACGCAGTATTTT
CDR3 protein: CASSQAGTGLDTQYF

clone size: -
D gene: TRBD2
V gene: TRBV4-1
J gene: TRBJ2-2
CDR3 DNA: TGCGCCAGCAGCCAAGCCGGGACTAGGGGTTCGGGGGAGCTGTTTTTT
CDR3 protein: CASSQAGTRGSGELFF

clone size: -
D gene: TRBD2
V gene: TRBV7-9
J gene: TRBJ2-7
CDR3 DNA: TGTTCCAGCAGCTTAGTGGCTAGCGGGAGCTACGAGCAGTACTTC
CDR3 protein: CSSSLVASGSYEQYF

clone size: -
D gene: TRBD2
V gene: TRBV7-9
J gene: TRBJ2-3
CDR3 DNA: TGTGCCAGCAGCCCCTTAATAGCGGGGGTTAGCACAGATACGCAGTATTTT
CDR3 protein: CASSPLIAGVSTDTQYF

clone size: -
D gene: TRBD1
V gene: TRBV7-9
J gene: TRBJ1-4
CDR3 DNA: TGTGCCAGCAGCTTCGGGACCTTCACAGGGGCTGGGGAAAAACTGTTTTTT
CDR3 protein: CASSFGTFTGAGEKLFF

clone size: -
D gene: TRBD2
V gene: TRBV6-5
J gene: TRBJ2-3
CDR3 DNA: TGTGCCAGCAGTCTATCGGGGGGGGCCACAGATACGCAGTATTTT
CDR3 protein: CASSLSGGATDTQYF

clone size: -
D gene: TRBD2
V gene: TRBV6-5
J gene: TRBJ2-1
CDR3 DNA: TGTGCCTCCCGGACGGGGGGATCCTACAATGAGCAGTTCTTC
CDR3 protein: CASRTGGSYNEQFF

clone size: once
D gene: -
V gene: TRBV18
J gene: TRBJ1-1
CDR3 DNA: TGTGCCAGCTCACCGGAGGTCATGAACACTGAAGCTTTCTTT
CDR3 protein: CASSPEVMNTEAFF

clone size: -
D gene: -
V gene: TRBV19
J gene: TRBJ1-1
CDR3 DNA: TGTGCCAGTCATTATCAGGGAGGGAACACTGAAGCTTTCTTT
CDR3 protein: CASHYQGGNTEAFF

clone size: -
D gene: -
V gene: TRBV11-3
J gene: TRBJ2-1
CDR3 DNA: TGTGCCAGCAGCTCCTGGACAGCCCAGGGCCCTGACAATGAGCAGTTCTTC
CDR3 protein: CASSSWTAQGPDNEQFF

clone size: -
D gene: TRBD2
V gene: TRBV9
J gene: TRBJ2-1
CDR3 DNA: TGTGCCAGCAGCGTAGGTACTAGCGGGGGCCCCTCCCCTTACAATGAGCAGTTCTTC
CDR3 protein: CASSVGTSGGPSPYNEQFF